Following are 18 T cell receptor beta chains from one sample sequenced in a study of T cell changes during pregnancy in multiple sclerosis. Data came from immunoSEQ multiplex PCR; TCRdb stores just in-frame clones and leaves some out. This table holds around 81,000 clones, roughly 90% found once. Material: peripheral blood, obtained after pregnancy. These receptors all come from a female donor in good health, enrolled as a control in a pregnancy study.

This rearrangement joins TRBV7-9 to TRBJ1-2; 7 bases line up with TRBD1. V shed 0 bases and J 7 bases; nucleotides not matched to a gene: 2. The CDR3 totals 13 residues. Per germline, CDR1 SEHNR and CDR2 FQNEAQ (reference sequence). CDR3 DNA sequence: TGTGCCAGCAGCTTAGCTGGGGACAGTGGCTACACCTTC. Translating gives CASSLAGDSGYTF.

The chain combines TRBV6-5 with TRBJ2-1; 11 bases are a match to TRBD2. The CDR3 has 15 residues. CDR1 is MNHEY and CDR2 is SVGAGI in the germline V gene. The V segment lost 6 bases and the J segment 3 bases; nucleotides outside the gene matches: 4. Written as DNA, the CDR3 is TGTGCCAGCAGAGTCGGGACTAGCGGCTACAATGAGCAGTTCTTC. It translates to CASRVGTSGYNEQFF.

The gene calls are TRBV27 and TRBJ2-3; 10 bases are a match to TRBD2. The germline V gene encodes CDR1 MNHEY and CDR2 SMNVEV (reference sequence). Trimming at V came to 3 bases and at J to 0 bases, leaving 15 bases not matched to a gene. This CDR3 is built from 20 residues. As DNA, the CDR3 is TGTGCCAGCAGTTTGCCGAATAGACTAGCGGGCCCCCCCAGCACAGATACGCAGTATTTT. Translating gives CASSLPNRLAGPPSTDTQYF.

The chain employs TRBV29-1 and TRBJ2-7; 10 bases match TRBD1. CDR3 length: 13 amino acids. Germline-derived CDR1 and CDR2 are SQVTM and ANQGSEA. After removal of 4 bases from V and 2 bases from J, the junction contained 2 bases not matched to a gene. CDR3 sequence (DNA): TGCAGCGTTGGGGGACAGGGGACCTACGAGCAGTACTTC. Protein product: CSVGGQGTYEQYF.

V usage is TRBV19 and J usage is TRBJ1-6; 11 positions agree with TRBD1. This CDR3 is built from 14 residues. In germline, CDR1 is LNHDA, CDR2 SQIVND (reference sequence). J lost 7 bases, V lost 4 bases, and 0 bases had no gene match. The DNA of the CDR3 is TGTGCCAGTAGTAGGGACAGGGGGAATTCACCCCTCCACTTT. This encodes CASSRDRGNSPLHF.

This sequence joins TRBV4-1 and TRBJ1-1; D perhaps matches TRBD1 (6 bases). The germline gives CDR1 MGHRA, CDR2 YSYEKL. Trimming pared 0 bases from V and 1 base from J, leaving 18 bases between. This CDR3 spans 18 amino acids. The CDR3 DNA reads as TGCGCCAGCAGCCAAGATCCGGCGGGGGGCTCTCAGAACACTGAAGCTTTCTTT. Protein product: CASSQDPAGGSQNTEAFF.

The chain recombines TRBV11-2 with TRBJ1-3; no clear D gene. This CDR3 is 14 amino acids long. The germline V and J ends were trimmed by 7 bases and 1 base, with 11 bases remaining between them. In germline, CDR1 is SGHAT, CDR2 FQNNGV. The CDR3 coding sequence is TGTGCCAGCACCTCCTTGCGTTCTGGAAACACCATATATTTT. It specifies CASTSLRSGNTIYF.

This chain uses TRBV27 with TRBJ1-1; 9 bases are shared with TRBD1. With 0 bases clipped from V and 7 bases from J, the junction kept 6 bases outside the gene matches. The V gene's germline CDR1 is MNHEY and CDR2 SMNVEV (reference sequence). The CDR3 length is 15 residues. The CDR3 region is CASSLSTGGFSEAFF. The CDR3 nucleotides read TGTGCCAGCAGTTTATCTACAGGGGGCTTCAGTGAAGCTTTCTTT.

The chain is built from TRBV4-1 and TRBJ2-1, with a tentative D call TRBD2 (5 bases). Trimming removed 1 base at V and 4 bases at J, with 11 bases between. From germline, CDR1 is MGHRA and CDR2 YSYEKL. The CDR3 totals 15 residues. The CDR3 region is CASSQVEGMYNEQFF. CDR3 sequence (DNA): TGCGCCAGCAGCCAAGTCGAGGGAATGTACAATGAGCAGTTCTTC.

This chain links TRBV5-6 with TRBJ2-5, with 8 nucleotides matching TRBD2. Germline V gene data show CDR1 as SGHDT and CDR2 as YYEEEE. The CDR3 runs to 15 residues. V was clipped by 0 bases and J by 5 bases; unmatched bases: 6. The CDR3 reads CASSLVASGSETQYF. The CDR3 DNA reads as TGTGCCAGCAGCTTGGTCGCCAGCGGGAGTGAGACCCAGTACTTC.

V usage is TRBV5-4 and J usage is TRBJ2-3, with D maybe TRBD2 (5 bases). The ends were cut back, 1 base at V and 3 bases at J, with 15 bases in the middle. There are 16 residues in the CDR3. Germline assignment: CDR1 SGHNT and CDR2 YYREEE (reference sequence). This CDR3 reads CASSLSRERSTDTQYF. Here the CDR3 DNA reads TGTGCCAGCAGCTTGTCGAGGGAAAGGAGTACAGATACGCAGTATTTT.

V is TRBV6-1 and J is TRBJ2-4, with TRBD2 identical over 11 bases. This CDR3 contains 19 residues. CDR1 is MNHNS, CDR2 SASEGT, per germline. J was trimmed by 1 base and V by 2 bases; bases with no gene match: 10. In DNA form, the CDR3 reads TGTGCCAGCAGTGAAATCTTCCTAGCGGGAGGCCTGGCCAAAAACATTCAGTACTTC. Its translation: CASSEIFLAGGLAKNIQYF.

The rearrangement links TRBV4-1 to TRBJ1-5, with a tentative D call TRBD1 (6 bases). Germline CDR1 and CDR2: MGHRA and YSYEKL. The length of the CDR3 is 17 residues. Trimming shortened V by 1 base and J by 5 bases, and 18 bases separated the two germline ends. This CDR3 reads CASSQARLGANDQPQHF. The CDR3 DNA sequence: TGCGCCAGCAGCCAAGCAAGGCTGGGGGCGAATGATCAGCCCCAGCATTTT.

The chain combines TRBV6-1 with TRBJ2-3; the D gene is possibly TRBD2 (7 bases). The V end was cut by 6 bases, the J end by 0 bases, with 13 bases between. This CDR3 has 15 residues. CDR1 and CDR2 from the germline V gene are MNHNS and SASEGT. This CDR3 reads CASRGGPTSTDTQYF. The CDR3 DNA reads TGTGCCAGCAGGGGGGGGCCCACTAGCACAGATACGCAGTATTTT.

This chain links TRBV19 with TRBJ2-7; D is unclear. Trimming removed 1 base from V and 3 bases from J, with 7 bases in between. The CDR3 extends over 13 amino acids. Germline CDR1 LNHDA, CDR2 SQIVND (reference sequence). The DNA for the CDR3 is TGTGCCAGTAGTATAGGGAGAAACTACGAGCAGTACTTC. Its protein is CASSIGRNYEQYF.

This rearrangement joins TRBV10-2 to TRBJ2-7, with D unclear. Trimming removed 4 bases at V and 0 bases at J, with 10 bases between. This CDR3 has 14 amino acids. Germline V gene data show CDR1 as WSHSY and CDR2 as SAAADI. In DNA, the CDR3 is TGCGCCAGCAGTGGTACTATTCTCTCCTACGAGCAGTACTTC. Encoded protein: CASSGTILSYEQYF.

This clone was observed once. The J gene is TRBJ2-1, the V gene TRBV28, with D possibly being TRBD2 (7 bases). Per germline, CDR1 MDHEN and CDR2 SYDVKM. The CDR3 runs 16 residues. Trimming removed 5 bases at V and 10 bases at J, with 24 bases between. CDR3 DNA: TGTGCCAGCAGTATAGTCCGGGGGGCCGGGTTGAGAGAGCAGTTCTTC. The encoded protein is CASSIVRGAGLREQFF.

The V call is TRBV19, the J call TRBJ2-7, with 10 bases fitting TRBD1. J lost 2 bases, V lost 5 bases, and 3 bases had no gene match. The V gene's germline CDR1 is LNHDA and CDR2 SQIVND (reference sequence). The CDR3 length is 14 residues. CDR3 DNA: TGTGCCAGTAGTCCGGGACAGGGGCCCTACGAGCAGTACTTC. It codes for CASSPGQGPYEQYF.